Each of the 2 T cell receptor beta chains below was sequenced from the same sample in a study of blood T cell repertoires in COVID-19. Generated by immunoSEQ multiplex PCR, the TCRdb table keeps only in-frame clones and is missing some. The sample carries 410,000 or so clones, approximately 90% recorded once. The sequencing sample was made of peripheral blood. These receptors originate from a woman between 35 and 50 years old with COVID-19, enrolled during active disease.

This chain connects TRBV7-6 to TRBJ2-1; 10 nucleotides match TRBD2. Germline trimming cut 5 bases from V and 9 bases from J; bases unmatched to any gene: 13. CDR1 and CDR2 (germline): SGHVS, FNYEAQ. This CDR3 is built from 16 residues. In DNA form, the CDR3 reads TGTGCCAGCAGCCCAGCCCGCACTAGCGGGGTTGGTGAGCAGTTCTTC. Its protein is CASSPARTSGVGEQFF.

The chain is built from TRBV18 and TRBJ1-1; D is undetermined. The CDR3 has 13 amino acids. With 2 bases removed from V and 1 base from J, the gap between germline ends came to 5 bases. CDR1 KGHSH and CDR2 LQKENI come from the germline V gene. CDR3 sequence: CASSPGPNTEAFF. The CDR3 DNA is TGTGCCAGCTCACCAGGGCCGAACACTGAAGCTTTCTTT.